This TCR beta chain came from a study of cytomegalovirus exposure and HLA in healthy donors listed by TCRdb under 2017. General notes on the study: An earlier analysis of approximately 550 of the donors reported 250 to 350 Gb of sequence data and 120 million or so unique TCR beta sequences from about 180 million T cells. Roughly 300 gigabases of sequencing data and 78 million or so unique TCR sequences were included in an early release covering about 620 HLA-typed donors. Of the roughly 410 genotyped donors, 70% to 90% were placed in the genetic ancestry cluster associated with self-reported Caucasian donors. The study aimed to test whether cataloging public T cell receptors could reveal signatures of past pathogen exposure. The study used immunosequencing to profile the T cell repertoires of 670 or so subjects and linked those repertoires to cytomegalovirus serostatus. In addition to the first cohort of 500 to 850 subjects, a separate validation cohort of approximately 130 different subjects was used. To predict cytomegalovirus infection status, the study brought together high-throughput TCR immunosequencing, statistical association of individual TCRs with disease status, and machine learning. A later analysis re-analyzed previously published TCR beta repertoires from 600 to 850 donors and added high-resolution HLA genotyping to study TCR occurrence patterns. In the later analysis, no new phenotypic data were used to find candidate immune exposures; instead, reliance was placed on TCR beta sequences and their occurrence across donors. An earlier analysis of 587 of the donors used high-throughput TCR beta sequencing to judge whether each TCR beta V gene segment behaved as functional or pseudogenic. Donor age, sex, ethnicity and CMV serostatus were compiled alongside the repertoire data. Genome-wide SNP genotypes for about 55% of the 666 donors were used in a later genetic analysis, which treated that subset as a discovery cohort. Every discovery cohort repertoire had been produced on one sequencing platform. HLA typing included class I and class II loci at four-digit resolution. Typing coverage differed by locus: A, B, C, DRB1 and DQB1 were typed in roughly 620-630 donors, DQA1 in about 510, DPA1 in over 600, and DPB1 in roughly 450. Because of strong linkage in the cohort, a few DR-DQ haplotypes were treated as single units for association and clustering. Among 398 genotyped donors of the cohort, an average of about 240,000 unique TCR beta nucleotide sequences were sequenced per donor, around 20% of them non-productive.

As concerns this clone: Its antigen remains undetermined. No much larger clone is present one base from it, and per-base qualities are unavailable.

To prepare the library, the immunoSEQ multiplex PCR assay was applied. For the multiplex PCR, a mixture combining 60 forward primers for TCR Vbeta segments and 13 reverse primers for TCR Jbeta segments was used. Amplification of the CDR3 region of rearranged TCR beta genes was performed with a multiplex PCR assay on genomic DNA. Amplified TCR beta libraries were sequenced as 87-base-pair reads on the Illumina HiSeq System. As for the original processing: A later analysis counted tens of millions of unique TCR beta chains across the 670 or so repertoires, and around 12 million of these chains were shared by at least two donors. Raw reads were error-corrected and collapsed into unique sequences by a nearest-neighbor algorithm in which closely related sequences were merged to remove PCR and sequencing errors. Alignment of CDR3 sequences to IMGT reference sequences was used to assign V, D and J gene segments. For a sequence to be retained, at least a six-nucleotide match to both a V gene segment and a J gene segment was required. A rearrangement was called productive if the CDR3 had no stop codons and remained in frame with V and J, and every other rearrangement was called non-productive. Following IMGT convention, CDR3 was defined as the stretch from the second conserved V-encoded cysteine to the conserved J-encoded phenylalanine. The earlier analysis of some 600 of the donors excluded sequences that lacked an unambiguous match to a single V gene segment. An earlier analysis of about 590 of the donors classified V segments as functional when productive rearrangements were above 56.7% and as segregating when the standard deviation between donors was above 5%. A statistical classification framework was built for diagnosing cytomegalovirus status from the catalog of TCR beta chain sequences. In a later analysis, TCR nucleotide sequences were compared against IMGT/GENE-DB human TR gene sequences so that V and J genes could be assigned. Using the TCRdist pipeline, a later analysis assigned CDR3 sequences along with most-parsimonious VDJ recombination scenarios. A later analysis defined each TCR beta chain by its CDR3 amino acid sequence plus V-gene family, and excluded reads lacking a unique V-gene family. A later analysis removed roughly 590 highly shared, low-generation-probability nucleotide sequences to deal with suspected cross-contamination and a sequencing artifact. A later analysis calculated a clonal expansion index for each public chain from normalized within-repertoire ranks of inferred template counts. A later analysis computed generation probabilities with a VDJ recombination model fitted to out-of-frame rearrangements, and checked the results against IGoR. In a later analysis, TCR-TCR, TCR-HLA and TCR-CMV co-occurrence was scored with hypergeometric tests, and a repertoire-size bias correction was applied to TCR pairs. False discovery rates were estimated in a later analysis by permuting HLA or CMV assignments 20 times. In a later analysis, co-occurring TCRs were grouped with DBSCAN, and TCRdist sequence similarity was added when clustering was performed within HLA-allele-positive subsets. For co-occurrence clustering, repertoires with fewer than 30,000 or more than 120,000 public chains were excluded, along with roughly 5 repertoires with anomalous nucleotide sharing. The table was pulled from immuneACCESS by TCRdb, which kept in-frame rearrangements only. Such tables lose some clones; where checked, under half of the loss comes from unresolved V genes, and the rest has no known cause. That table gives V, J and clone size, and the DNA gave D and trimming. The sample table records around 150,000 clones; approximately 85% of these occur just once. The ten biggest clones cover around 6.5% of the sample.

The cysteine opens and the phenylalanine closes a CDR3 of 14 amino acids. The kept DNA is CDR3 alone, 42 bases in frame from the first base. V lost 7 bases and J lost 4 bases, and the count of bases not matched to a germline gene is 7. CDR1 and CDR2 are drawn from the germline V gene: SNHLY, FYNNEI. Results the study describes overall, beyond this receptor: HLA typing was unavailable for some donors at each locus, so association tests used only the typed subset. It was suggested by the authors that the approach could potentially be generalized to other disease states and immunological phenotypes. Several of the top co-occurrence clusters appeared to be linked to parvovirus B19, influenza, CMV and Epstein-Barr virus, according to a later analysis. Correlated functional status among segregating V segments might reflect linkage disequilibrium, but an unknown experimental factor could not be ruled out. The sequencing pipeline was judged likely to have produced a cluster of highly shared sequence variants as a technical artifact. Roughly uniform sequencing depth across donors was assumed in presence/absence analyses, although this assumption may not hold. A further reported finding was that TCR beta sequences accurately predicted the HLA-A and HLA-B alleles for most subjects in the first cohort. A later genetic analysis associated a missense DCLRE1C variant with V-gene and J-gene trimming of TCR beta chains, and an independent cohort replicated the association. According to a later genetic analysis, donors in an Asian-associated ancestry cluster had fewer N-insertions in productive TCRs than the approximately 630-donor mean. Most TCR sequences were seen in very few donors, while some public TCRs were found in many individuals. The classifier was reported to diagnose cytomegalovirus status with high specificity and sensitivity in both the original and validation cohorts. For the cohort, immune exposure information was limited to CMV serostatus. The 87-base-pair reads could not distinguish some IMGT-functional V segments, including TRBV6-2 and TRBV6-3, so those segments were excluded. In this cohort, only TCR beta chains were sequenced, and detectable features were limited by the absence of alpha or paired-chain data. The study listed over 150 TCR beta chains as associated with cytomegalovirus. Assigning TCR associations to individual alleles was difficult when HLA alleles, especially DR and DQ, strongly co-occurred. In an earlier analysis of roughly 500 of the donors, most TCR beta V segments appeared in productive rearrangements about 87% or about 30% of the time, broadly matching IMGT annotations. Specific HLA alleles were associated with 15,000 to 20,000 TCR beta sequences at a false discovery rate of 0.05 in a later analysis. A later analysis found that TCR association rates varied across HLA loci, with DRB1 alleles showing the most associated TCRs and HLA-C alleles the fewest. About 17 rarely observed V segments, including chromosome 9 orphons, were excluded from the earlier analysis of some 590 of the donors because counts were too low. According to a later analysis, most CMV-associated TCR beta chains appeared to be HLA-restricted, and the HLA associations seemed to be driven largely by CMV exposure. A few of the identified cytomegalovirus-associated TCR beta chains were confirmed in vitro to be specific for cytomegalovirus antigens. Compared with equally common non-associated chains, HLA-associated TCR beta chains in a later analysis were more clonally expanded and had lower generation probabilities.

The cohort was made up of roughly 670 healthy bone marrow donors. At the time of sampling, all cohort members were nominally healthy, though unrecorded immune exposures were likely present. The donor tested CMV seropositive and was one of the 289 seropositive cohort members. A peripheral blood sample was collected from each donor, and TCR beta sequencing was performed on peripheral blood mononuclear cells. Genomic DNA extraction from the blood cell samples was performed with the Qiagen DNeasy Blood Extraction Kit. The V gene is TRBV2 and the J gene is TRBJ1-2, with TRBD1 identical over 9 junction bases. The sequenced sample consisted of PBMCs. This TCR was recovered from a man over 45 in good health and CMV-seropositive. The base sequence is TGTGCCAGCACCCTGGGGACAGGGAGCTATGGCTACACCTTC. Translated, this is CASTLGTGSYGYTF. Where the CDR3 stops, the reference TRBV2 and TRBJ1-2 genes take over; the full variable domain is EPEVTQTPSHQVTQMGQEVILRCVPISNHLYFYWYRQILGQKVEFLVSFYNNEISEKSEIFDDQFSVERPDGSNFTLKIRSTKLEDSAMYFCASTLGTGSYGYTFGSGTRLTVV.